This TCR beta chain was captured by sequencing in a study of Ad26.COV2.S vaccination and SARS-CoV-2 variants. Study results and limitations: Researchers cautioned that TCR breadth and depth analyses may have underestimated total T cell responses.

This CDR3 comprises 14 residues. Trimming took off 0 bases at V and 2 bases at J, with 8 bases between the two ends. Germline CDR1 MNHNY, CDR2 SVGAGI (reference sequence). Some clones are missing from TCRdb's copy, which holds only in-frame ones; the method was immunoSEQ multiplex PCR. The sample yields 250,000 or so clones, roughly 85% seen once. Stated treatment: some 19 received Ad26.COV2.S at low or high dose, single or two shots; five or six received placebo; per-sample allocation not given. Vaccine and placebo recipients were sampled on day 63 after the first injection. Vaccine was an Ad26 vector expressing Wuhan-strain SARS-CoV-2 spike. Notes on this clone: Its antigen is unidentified.

Sequences were derived from peripheral blood, sampled in a trial of Ad26.COV2.S vaccine versus placebo. This TCR was sampled from a person aged 18-65 years who received the Ad26.COV2.S COVID-19 vaccine or a placebo. The V call is TRBV6-6, the J call TRBJ2-7; D possibly corresponds to TRBD1 (5 bases). CDR3 coding DNA: TGTGCCAGCAGTTACTCTGAGACAGCCTACGAGCAGTACTTC. It yields the protein CASSYSETAYEQYF.